This entry is about one T cell receptor (beta chain). Looked up from germline, CDR1 is KGHSH and CDR2 is LQKENI. The CDR3 length is 12 residues. Trimming pared 3 bases from V and 7 bases from J, leaving 9 bases between. These data belong to a study of blood T cell repertoires in COVID-19. Study-wide background: Some COVID-19 samples were acute and others convalescent; all came from the United States, Italy and Spain.

Per the original methods: Amplification of reference gene primers provided the estimated nucleated cell counts. Profiled with immunoSEQ multiplex PCR; TCRdb holds only in-frame clones, not every one. V and J calls and clone size are copied from that table; D and trimming were computed from the DNA. This table holds about 300,000 clones, roughly 90% found once. The sequenced sample consisted of PBMCs or T cells enriched from blood (not recorded which). This clonotype originated in a woman in her fifties or sixties who had been exposed to COVID-19. The rearrangement joins TRBV18 to TRBJ1-1; D might be TRBD1 (6 bases). The CDR3 loop reads CASSPGQIEAFF. Written as DNA, the CDR3 is TGTGCCAGCTCACCCGGACAGATTGAAGCTTTCTTT.